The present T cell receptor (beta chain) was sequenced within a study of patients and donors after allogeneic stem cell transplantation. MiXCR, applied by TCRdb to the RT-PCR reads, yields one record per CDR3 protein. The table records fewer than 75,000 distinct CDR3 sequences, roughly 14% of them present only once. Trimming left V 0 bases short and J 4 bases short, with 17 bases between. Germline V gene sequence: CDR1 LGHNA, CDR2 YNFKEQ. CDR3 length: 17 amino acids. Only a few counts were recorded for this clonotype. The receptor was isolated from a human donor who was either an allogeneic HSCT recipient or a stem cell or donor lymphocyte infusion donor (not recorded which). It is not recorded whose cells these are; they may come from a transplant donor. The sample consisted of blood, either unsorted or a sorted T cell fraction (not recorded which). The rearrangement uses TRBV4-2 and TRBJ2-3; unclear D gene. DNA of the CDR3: TGTGCCAGCAGCCAAGATAGCAGCTGGCGAGCGTCAGATACGCAGTATTTT. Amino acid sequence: CASSQDSSWRASDTQYF.